This T cell receptor (beta chain) was sequenced during a study of identifying expanded T cells in peripheral blood. Notes on the study in general: Over two and four weeks, about 15 and 19 clones changed, versus around 1.3 between replicates. Across healthy donors, higher total template counts meant significantly greater roughly 2-week count variance.

V dropped 1 base and J dropped 3; count of bases not matched to a gene: 6. This CDR3 contains 15 residues. Per germline, CDR1 SGHTS and CDR2 YDEGEE. To note about this clone: Its specificity is not known.

Collection occurred without any documented infections or immune events in donors. Libraries were prepared by immunoSEQ multiplex PCR; TCRdb keeps only in-frame clonotypes and omits some of them. This sample has about 100,000 clones, with 75% to 90% found just once. Sequencing was performed on blood. This sequence was found in a person aged 18 to 75 in good health. The chain links TRBV5-8 to TRBJ2-7, with TRBD2 matching 8 bases. The CDR3 DNA reads as TGTGCCAGCAGCTTGTTAGCGGGGAGGGTCTACGAGCAGTACTTC. As protein: CASSLLAGRVYEQYF.